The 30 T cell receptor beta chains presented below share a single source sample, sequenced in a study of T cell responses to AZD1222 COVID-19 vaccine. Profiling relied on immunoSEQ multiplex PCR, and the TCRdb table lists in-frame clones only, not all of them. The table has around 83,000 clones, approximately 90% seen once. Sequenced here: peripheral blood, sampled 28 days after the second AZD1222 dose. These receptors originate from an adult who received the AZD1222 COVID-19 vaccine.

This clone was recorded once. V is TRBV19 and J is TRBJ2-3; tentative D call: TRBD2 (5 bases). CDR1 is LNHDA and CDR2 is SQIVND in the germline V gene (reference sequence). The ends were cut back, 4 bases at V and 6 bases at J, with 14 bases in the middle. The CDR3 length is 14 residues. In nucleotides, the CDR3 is TGTGCCAGTAGTAAAAGTGTCGGAGGCGATACGCAGTATTTT. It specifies CASSKSVGGDTQYF.

CDR3 nucleotide sequence: TGTGCCAGCAGTTTATACCACCCAGTTTCTGGAAACACCATATATTTT. Protein product: CASSLYHPVSGNTIYF. The chain joins TRBV27 to TRBJ1-3; the D is unclear. V dropped 1 base and J dropped 1 base, with 11 bases sitting between them. Per the germline V gene, CDR1 is MNHEY and CDR2 is SMNVEV (reference sequence). The CDR3 is 16 amino acids.

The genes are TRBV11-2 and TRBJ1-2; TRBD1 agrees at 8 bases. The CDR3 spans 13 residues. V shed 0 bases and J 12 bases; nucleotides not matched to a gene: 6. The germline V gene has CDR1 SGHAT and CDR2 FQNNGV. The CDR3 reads CASSLDRGPGDTF. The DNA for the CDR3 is TGTGCCAGCAGCTTAGACAGGGGGCCGGGCGACACCTTC.

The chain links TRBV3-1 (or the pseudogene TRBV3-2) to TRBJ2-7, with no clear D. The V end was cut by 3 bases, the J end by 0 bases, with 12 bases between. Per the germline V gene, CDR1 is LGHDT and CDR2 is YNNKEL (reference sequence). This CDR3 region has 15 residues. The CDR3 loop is CASSQKDGSSYEQYF. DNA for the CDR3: TGTGCCAGCAGCCAGAAGGACGGAAGCTCCTACGAGCAGTACTTC.

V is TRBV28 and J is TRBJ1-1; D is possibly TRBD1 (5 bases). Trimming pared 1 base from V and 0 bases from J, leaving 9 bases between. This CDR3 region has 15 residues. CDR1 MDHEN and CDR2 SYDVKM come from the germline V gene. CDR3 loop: CASSLSGAMNTEAFF. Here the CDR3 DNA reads TGTGCCAGCAGTTTATCTGGGGCCATGAACACTGAAGCTTTCTTT.

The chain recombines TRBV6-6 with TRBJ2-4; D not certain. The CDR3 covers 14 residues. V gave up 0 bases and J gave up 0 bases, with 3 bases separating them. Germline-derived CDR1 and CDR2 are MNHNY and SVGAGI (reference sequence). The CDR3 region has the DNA TGTGCCAGCAGTTACTCGACAGCCAAAAACATTCAGTACTTC. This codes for CASSYSTAKNIQYF.

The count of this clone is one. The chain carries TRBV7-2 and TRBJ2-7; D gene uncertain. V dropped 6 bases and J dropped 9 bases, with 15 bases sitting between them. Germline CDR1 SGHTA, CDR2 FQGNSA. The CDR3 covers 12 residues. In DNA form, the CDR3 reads TGTGCCAGCAGTCCCGCTCTGTCGGTGCAGTACTTC. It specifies CASSPALSVQYF.

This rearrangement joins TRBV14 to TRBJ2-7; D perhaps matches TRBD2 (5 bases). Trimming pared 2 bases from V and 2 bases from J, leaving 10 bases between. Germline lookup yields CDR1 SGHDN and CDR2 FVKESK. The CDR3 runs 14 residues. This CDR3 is CASSQFRGTYEQYF. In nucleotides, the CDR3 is TGTGCCAGCAGCCAATTCCGGGGAACCTACGAGCAGTACTTC.

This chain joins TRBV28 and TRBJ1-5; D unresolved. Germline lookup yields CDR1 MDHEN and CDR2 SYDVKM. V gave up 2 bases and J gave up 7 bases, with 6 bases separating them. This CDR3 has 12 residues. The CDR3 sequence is CASSLRMQPQHF. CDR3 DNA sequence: TGTGCCAGCAGTTTAAGAATGCAGCCCCAGCATTTT.

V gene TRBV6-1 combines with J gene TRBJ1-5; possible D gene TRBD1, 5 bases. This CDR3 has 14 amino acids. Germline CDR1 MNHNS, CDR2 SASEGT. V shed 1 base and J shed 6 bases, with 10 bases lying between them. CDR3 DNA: TGTGCCAGCAGTGAAGGGAGGGGAAGTCAGCCCCAGCATTTT. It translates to CASSEGRGSQPQHF.

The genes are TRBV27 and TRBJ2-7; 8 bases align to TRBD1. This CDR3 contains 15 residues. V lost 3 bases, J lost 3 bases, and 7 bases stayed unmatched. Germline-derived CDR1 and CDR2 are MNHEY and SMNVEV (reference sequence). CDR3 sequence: CASSFLRDRLYEQYF. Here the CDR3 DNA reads TGTGCCAGCAGTTTCCTCCGGGACAGGCTCTACGAGCAGTACTTC.

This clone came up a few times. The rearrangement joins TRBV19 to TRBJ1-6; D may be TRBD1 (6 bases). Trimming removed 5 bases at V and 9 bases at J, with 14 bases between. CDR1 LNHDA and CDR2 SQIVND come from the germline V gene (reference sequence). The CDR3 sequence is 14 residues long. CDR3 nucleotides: TGTGCCAGTAGTGTACGGGGGCCGGGTTCACCCCTCCACTTT. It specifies CASSVRGPGSPLHF.

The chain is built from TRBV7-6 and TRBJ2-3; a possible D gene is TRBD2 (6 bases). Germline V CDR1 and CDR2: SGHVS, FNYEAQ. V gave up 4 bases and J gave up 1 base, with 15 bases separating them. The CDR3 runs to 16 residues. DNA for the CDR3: TGTGCCAGCAGCTCTACCCTATCGGGGGGCACAGATACGCAGTATTTT. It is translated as CASSSTLSGGTDTQYF.

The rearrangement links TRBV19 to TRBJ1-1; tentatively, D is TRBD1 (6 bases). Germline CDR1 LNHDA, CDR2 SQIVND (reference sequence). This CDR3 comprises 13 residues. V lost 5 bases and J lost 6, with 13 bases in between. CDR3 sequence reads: CASSRTGIPEAFF. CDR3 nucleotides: TGTGCCAGTAGTCGTACAGGGATACCTGAAGCTTTCTTT.

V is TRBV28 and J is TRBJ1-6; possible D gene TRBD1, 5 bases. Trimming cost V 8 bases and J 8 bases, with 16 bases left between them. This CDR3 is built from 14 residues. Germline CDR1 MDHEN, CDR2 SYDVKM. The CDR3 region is CASGTLDRYSPLHF. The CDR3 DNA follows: TGTGCCAGCGGTACTTTAGACAGATATTCACCCCTCCACTTT. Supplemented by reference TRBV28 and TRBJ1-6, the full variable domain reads DVKVTQSSRYLVKRTGEKVFLECVQDMDHENMFWYRQDPGLGLRLIYFSYDVKMKEKGDIPEGYSVSREKKERFSLILESASTNQTSMYLCASGTLDRYSPLHFGNGTRLTVT.

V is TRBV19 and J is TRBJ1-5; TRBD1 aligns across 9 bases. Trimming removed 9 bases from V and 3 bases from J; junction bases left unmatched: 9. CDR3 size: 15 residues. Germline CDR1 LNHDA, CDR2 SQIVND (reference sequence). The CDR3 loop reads CASCDRGYFNQPQHF. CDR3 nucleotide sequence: TGTGCCAGCTGCGACAGGGGGTACTTCAATCAGCCCCAGCATTTT.

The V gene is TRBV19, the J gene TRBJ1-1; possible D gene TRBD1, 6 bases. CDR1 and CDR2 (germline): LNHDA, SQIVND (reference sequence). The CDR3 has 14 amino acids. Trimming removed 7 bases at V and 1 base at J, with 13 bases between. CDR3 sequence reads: CASNSGGANTEAFF. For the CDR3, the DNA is TGTGCCAGTAACAGTGGGGGGGCGAACACTGAAGCTTTCTTT.

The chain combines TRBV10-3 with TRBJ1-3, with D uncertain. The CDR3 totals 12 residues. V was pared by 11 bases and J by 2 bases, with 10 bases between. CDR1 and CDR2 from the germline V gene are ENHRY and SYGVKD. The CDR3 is CASSEAGNTIYF. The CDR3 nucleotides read TGTGCCTCCAGCGAAGCTGGAAACACCATATATTTT.

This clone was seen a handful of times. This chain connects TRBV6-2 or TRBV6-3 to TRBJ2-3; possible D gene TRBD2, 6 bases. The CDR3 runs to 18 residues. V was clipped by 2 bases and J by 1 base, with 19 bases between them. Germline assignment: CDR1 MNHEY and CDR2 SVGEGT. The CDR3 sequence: CASSYEPPSREGTDTQYF. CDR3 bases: TGTGCCAGCAGTTACGAACCCCCGTCCAGGGAGGGCACAGATACGCAGTATTTT.

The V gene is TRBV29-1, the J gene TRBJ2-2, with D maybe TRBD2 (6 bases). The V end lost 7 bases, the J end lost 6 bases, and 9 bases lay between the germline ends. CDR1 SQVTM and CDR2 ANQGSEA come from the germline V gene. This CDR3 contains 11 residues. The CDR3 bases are TGCAGCGGCGGGACGGCCGGGGAGCTGTTTTTT. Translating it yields CSGGTAGELFF.

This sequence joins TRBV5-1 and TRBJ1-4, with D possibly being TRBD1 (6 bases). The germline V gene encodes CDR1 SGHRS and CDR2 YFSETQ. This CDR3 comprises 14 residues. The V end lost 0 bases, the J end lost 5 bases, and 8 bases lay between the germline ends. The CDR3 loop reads CASSLAQGNEKLFF. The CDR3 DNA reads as TGCGCCAGCAGCTTGGCGCAGGGGAATGAAAAACTGTTTTTT. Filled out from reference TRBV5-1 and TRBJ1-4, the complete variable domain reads KAGVTQTPRYLIKTRGQQVTLSCSPISGHRSVSWYQQTPGQGLQFLFEYFSETQRNKGNFPGRFSGRQFSNSRSEMNVSTLELGDSALYLCASSLAQGNEKLFFGSGTQLSVL.

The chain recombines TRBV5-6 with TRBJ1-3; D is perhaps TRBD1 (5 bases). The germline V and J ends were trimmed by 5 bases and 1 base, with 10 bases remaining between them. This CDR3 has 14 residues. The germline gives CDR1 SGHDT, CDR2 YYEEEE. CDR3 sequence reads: CASSGGGSGNTIYF. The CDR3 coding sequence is TGTGCCAGCAGTGGGGGAGGGTCTGGAAACACCATATATTTT.

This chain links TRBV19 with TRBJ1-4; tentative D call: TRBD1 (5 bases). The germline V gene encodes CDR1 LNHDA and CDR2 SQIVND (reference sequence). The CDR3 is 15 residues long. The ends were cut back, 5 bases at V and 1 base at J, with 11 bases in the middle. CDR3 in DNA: TGTGCCAGTAGTCCAGTGGGGGGAACTAATGAAAAACTGTTTTTT. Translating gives CASSPVGGTNEKLFF.

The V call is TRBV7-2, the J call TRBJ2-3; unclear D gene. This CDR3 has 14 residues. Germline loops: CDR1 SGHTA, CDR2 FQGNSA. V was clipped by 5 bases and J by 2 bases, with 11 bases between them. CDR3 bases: TGTGCCAGCAGCATGACGCCGACCACAGATACGCAGTATTTT. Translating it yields CASSMTPTTDTQYF.

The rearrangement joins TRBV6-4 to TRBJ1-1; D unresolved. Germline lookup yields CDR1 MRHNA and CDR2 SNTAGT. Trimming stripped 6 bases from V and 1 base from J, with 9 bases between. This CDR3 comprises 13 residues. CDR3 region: CASSLQENTEAFF. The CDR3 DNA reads TGTGCCAGCAGCCTACAAGAGAACACTGAAGCTTTCTTT.

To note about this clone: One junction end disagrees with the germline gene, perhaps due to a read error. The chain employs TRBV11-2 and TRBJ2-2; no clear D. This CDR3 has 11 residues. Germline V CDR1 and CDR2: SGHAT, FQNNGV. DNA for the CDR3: TGTGCCAGCAGCAACATCGGGGAGCTGTTTTTT. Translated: CASSNIGELFF.

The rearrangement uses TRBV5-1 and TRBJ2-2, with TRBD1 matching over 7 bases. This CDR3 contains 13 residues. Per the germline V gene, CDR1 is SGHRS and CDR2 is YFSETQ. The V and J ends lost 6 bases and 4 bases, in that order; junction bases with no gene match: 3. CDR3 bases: TGCGCCAGCACACGGGACAGCACCGGGGAGCTGTTTTTT. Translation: CASTRDSTGELFF.

The CDR3 bases are TGTGCCAGCAGTTACAGTATGAGCAATCAGCCCCAGCATTTT. It translates to CASSYSMSNQPQHF. The rearrangement joins TRBV6-2 or TRBV6-3 to TRBJ1-5, with unresolved D. This CDR3 comprises 14 residues. Germline V lookup: CDR1 MNHEY, CDR2 SVGEGT. The V end was cut by 2 bases, the J end by 1 base, with 6 bases between.

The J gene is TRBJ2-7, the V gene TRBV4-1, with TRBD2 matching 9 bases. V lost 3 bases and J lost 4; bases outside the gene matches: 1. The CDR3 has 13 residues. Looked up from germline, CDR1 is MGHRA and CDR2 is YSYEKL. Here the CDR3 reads CASSHSGGYEQYF. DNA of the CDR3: TGCGCCAGCAGCCATAGCGGGGGATACGAGCAGTACTTC.

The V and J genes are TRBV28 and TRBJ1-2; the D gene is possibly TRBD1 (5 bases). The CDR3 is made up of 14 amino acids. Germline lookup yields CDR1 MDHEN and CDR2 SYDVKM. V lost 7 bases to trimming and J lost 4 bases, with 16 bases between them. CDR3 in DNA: TGTGCCAGCACCCCGGGGGGGTCCGCCTATGGCTACACCTTC. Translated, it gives CASTPGGSAYGYTF.